The next 25 T cell receptor beta chains were all read from a single sample in a study of OX40 agonist ivuxolimab in advanced cancers. This table comes from immunoSEQ multiplex PCR, and its TCRdb copy is limited to in-frame clones, with some not included. The data show roughly 20,000 clones, 74% seen once. The material was CD4+ or CD8+ T cells sorted from blood, obtained in a trial of the OX40 agonist ivuxolimab. The receptors were gathered from an adult with an advanced solid tumor such as melanoma, head and neck, liver or kidney cancer.

This chain joins TRBV10-2 and TRBJ2-7; D could derive from TRBD1 or TRBD2 (5 bases each). The V end was cut by 2 bases, the J end by 2 bases, with 7 bases between. CDR3 size: 13 residues. CDR1 and CDR2 from the germline V gene are WSHSY and SAAADI. CDR3 DNA: TGCGCCAGCAGTGAGGGGGACCCCTACGAGCAGTACTTC. This translates into CASSEGDPYEQYF.

This clone was observed a single time. The genes are TRBV27 and TRBJ1-4; 8 bases line up with TRBD1. This CDR3 has 14 amino acids. Per germline, CDR1 MNHEY and CDR2 SMNVEV (reference sequence). Germline trimming cut 6 bases from V and 8 bases from J; bases unmatched to any gene: 8. The CDR3 spells CASRGRTGYEKLFF. CDR3 nucleotides: TGTGCCAGCAGGGGGAGGACAGGGTACGAAAAACTGTTTTTT.

V usage is TRBV30 and J usage is TRBJ2-3, with 10 positions matching TRBD2. The CDR3 consists of 14 residues. J lost 5 bases, V lost 2 bases, and 4 bases had no gene match. CDR1 GTSNPN and CDR2 SVGIG come from the germline V gene (reference sequence). CDR3 loop: CAWSLAGVLDTQYF. CDR3 coding DNA: TGTGCCTGGAGTCTAGCGGGAGTTTTAGATACGCAGTATTTT. Looking up the rest from reference TRBV30 and TRBJ2-3 gives the full variable domain: SQTIHQWPATLVQPVGSPLSLECTVEGTSNPNLYWYRQAAGRGLQLLFYSVGIGQISSEVPQNLSASRPQDRQFILSSKKLLLSDSGFYLCAWSLAGVLDTQYFGPGTRLTVL.

V usage is TRBV5-4 and J usage is TRBJ2-7; 12 bases align to TRBD2. The CDR3 runs to 13 residues. CDR1 is SGHNT, CDR2 YYREEE, per germline (reference sequence). The V and J ends lost 3 bases and 6 bases, in that order; junction bases with no gene match: 1. The CDR3 nucleotides are TGTGCCAGCAGCTCGGGACTAGCGGGCGAGCAGTACTTC. It specifies CASSSGLAGEQYF.

This chain links TRBV29-1 with TRBJ2-4; no clear D. The V end was cut by 4 bases, the J end by 0 bases, with 13 bases between. The germline gives CDR1 SQVTM, CDR2 ANQGSEA. This CDR3 is 15 amino acids long. The CDR3 is CSVVPSTVAKNIQYF. The DNA for the CDR3 is TGCAGCGTTGTCCCCTCTACCGTAGCCAAAAACATTCAGTACTTC.

The V and J genes are TRBV7-9 and TRBJ1-5; D is undetermined. From germline, CDR1 is SEHNR and CDR2 FQNEAQ (reference sequence). The CDR3 sequence is 14 residues long. Trimming took off 1 base at V and 2 bases at J, with 6 bases between the two ends. The chain's CDR3 is CASSLGVGNQPQHF. The CDR3 region has the DNA TGTGCCAGCAGCTTAGGGGTTGGCAATCAGCCCCAGCATTTT.

This chain connects TRBV5-1 to TRBJ2-1; D possibly corresponds to TRBD2 (7 bases). The CDR3 is made up of 15 amino acids. Germline loops: CDR1 SGHRS, CDR2 YFSETQ. V lost 4 bases and J 8 bases, leaving 19 bases between the germline ends. The CDR3 region has the DNA TGCGCCAGCAGCCCCCAGGGGAGGGAGTGGGATGAGCAGTTCTTC. This codes for CASSPQGREWDEQFF. Complete variable domain (other parts from reference TRBV5-1 and TRBJ2-1): KAGVTQTPRYLIKTRGQQVTLSCSPISGHRSVSWYQQTPGQGLQFLFEYFSETQRNKGNFPGRFSGRQFSNSRSEMNVSTLELGDSALYLCASSPQGREWDEQFFGPGTRLTVL.

The chain employs TRBV7-9 and TRBJ2-7; D remains unclear. The CDR3 is 13 residues long. V lost 1 base, J lost 5 bases, and 9 bases lay in between. Germline V gene lookup returns CDR1 SEHNR and CDR2 FQNEAQ (reference sequence). The CDR3 sequence is CASSLDIPDEQYF. The CDR3 DNA follows: TGTGCCAGCAGCTTAGACATCCCGGACGAGCAGTACTTC.

The chain links TRBV2 to TRBJ2-5, with D perhaps TRBD1 or TRBD2 (6 bases each). Trimming cost V 7 bases and J 5 bases, with 23 bases left between them. This CDR3 is 16 amino acids long. Germline values: CDR1 SNHLY, CDR2 FYNNEI. DNA for the CDR3: TGTGCCAGCAAACCTGCCGGGGGCAGGGCGTGGGAGACCCAGTACTTC. Its protein product is CASKPAGGRAWETQYF.

This clone occurred a few times. This sequence joins TRBV7-8 and TRBJ1-2; D is uncertain. The V and J ends lost 5 bases and 1 base respectively, with 8 bases between them. Per the germline V gene, CDR1 is SGHVS and CDR2 is FQNEAQ. The CDR3 runs to 13 residues. The CDR3 nucleotides are TGTGCCAGCAGCGAAAACAATAACTATGGCTACACCTTC. The encoded protein is CASSENNNYGYTF.

CDR3 in DNA: TGCGCCAGCAGTGCTGTCGGAAATGACGAGCAGTACTTC. This encodes CASSAVGNDEQYF. The gene calls are TRBV10-2 and TRBJ2-7; D remains ambiguous. Germline V gene data show CDR1 as WSHSY and CDR2 as SAAADI. The CDR3 is 13 amino acids. Trimming shortened V by 4 bases and J by 5 bases, and 12 bases separated the two germline ends.

The chain is built from TRBV4-1 and TRBJ2-7, with TRBD1 identical over 9 bases. The CDR3 runs to 17 residues. The trim removed 0 bases at V and 2 bases at J, leaving 8 bases unmatched. CDR1 MGHRA and CDR2 YSYEKL come from the germline V gene. This chain's CDR3 is CASSQEHRTGATYEQYF. CDR3 DNA: TGCGCCAGCAGCCAAGAACATAGGACAGGGGCAACCTACGAGCAGTACTTC.

The chain recombines TRBV2 with TRBJ1-1, with D unresolved. This CDR3 is built from 9 residues. V was clipped by 1 base and J by 14 bases, with 5 bases between them. Germline assignment: CDR1 SNHLY and CDR2 FYNNEI. The CDR3 protein is CASSEGNFF. As DNA, the CDR3 is TGTGCCAGCAGTGAAGGCAACTTCTTT.

This chain joins TRBV4-3 and TRBJ1-5; the D gene is possibly TRBD1 (6 bases). Per the germline V gene, CDR1 is LGHNA and CDR2 is YSLEER. Trimming removed 0 bases at V and 7 bases at J, with 13 bases between. The CDR3 is 15 residues long. The DNA of the CDR3 is TGCGCCAGCAGCCAAGAGAGGGGGATGAGGCAGCCCCAGCATTTT. It translates to CASSQERGMRQPQHF.

The gene calls are TRBV6-1 and TRBJ1-5; D might be TRBD1 (6 bases). With 0 bases removed from V and 5 bases from J, the gap between germline ends came to 11 bases. The CDR3 length is 15 residues. CDR1 and CDR2 (germline): MNHNS, SASEGT. CDR3 sequence reads: CASSEAGANYQPQHF. The CDR3 region has the DNA TGTGCCAGCAGTGAAGCGGGGGCAAACTATCAGCCCCAGCATTTT.

This chain uses TRBV7-6 with TRBJ2-3; the D gene is possibly TRBD2 (5 bases). V lost 4 bases, J lost 3 bases, and 11 bases lay in between. The germline CDR1 and CDR2 sequences are SGHVS and FNYEAQ. The CDR3 runs 14 residues. CDR3 nucleotide sequence: TGTGCCAGCAGCTGGGCCGGGGAGACAGATACGCAGTATTTT. This translates into CASSWAGETDTQYF.

This clone came up a few times. The rearrangement joins TRBV5-4 to TRBJ2-7, with a tentative D call TRBD1 (5 bases). The V gene's germline CDR1 is SGHNT and CDR2 YYREEE (reference sequence). Deletions cut 0 bases from V and 7 bases from J, with 17 bases between. The CDR3 is 15 residues long. CDR3 protein: CASSLARGVAGEQYF. CDR3 nucleotides: TGTGCCAGCAGCTTGGCCAGAGGAGTTGCAGGGGAGCAGTACTTC. Together with reference TRBV5-4 and TRBJ2-7, the CDR3 gives the full variable domain: ETGVTQSPTHLIKTRGQQVTLRCSSQSGHNTVSWYQQALGQGPQFIFQYYREEENGRGNFPPRFSGLQFPNYSSELNVNALELDDSALYLCASSLARGVAGEQYFGPGTRLTVT.

The J gene is TRBJ2-7, the V gene TRBV11-2, with 9 bases lining up with TRBD1. The CDR3 has 14 amino acids. Germline CDR1 SGHAT, CDR2 FQNNGV. V gave up 2 bases and J gave up 4 bases; unmatched junction bases: 3. The CDR3 reads CASSLQQGAYEQYF. CDR3 coding DNA: TGTGCCAGCAGCTTACAACAGGGGGCATACGAGCAGTACTTC.

V is TRBV2 and J is TRBJ1-5; D remains unclear. Germline V gene sequence: CDR1 SNHLY, CDR2 FYNNEI. CDR3 size: 15 residues. Trimming removed 6 bases at V and 4 bases at J, with 16 bases between. CDR3 sequence reads: CASRGWIARNQPQHF. The CDR3 DNA reads TGTGCCAGCAGGGGCTGGATAGCAAGAAATCAGCCCCAGCATTTT.

Worth noting for this clone: Other DNA sequences in the same sample also yield this CDR3. The chain has TRBV7-9 and TRBJ2-5; either TRBD1 or TRBD2 may supply D (5 bases each). Germline V gene data show CDR1 as SEHNR and CDR2 as FQNEAQ (reference sequence). Trimming left V 5 bases short and J 2 bases short, with 9 bases between. The CDR3 loop spans 13 amino acids. The CDR3 nucleotides are TGTGCCAGCAGCCTAGGGGAGCAAGAGACCCAGTACTTC. It encodes CASSLGEQETQYF. The whole variable domain, filled in from reference TRBV7-9 and TRBJ2-5, reads DTGVSQNPRHKITKRGQNVTFRCDPISEHNRLYWYRQTLGQGPEFLTYFQNEAQLEKSRLLSDRFSAERPKGSFSTLEIQRTEQGDSAMYLCASSLGEQETQYFGPGTRLLVL.

This clone was counted a single time. The chain employs TRBV7-9 and TRBJ1-2; D perhaps matches TRBD1 (5 bases). The CDR3 is 13 amino acids. CDR1 and CDR2 (germline): SEHNR, FQNEAQ (reference sequence). The ends were cut back, 5 bases at V and 3 bases at J, with 10 bases in the middle. The CDR3 sequence is CASSDLTDYGYTF. The DNA for the CDR3 is TGTGCCAGCAGCGACCTGACAGACTATGGCTACACCTTC.

This clone has more than one count but fewer than ten. CDR3 DNA sequence: TGTGCCAGCAGCCTCCTTACTGGGGGTGACACCGGGGAGCTGTTTTTT. Encoded protein: CASSLLTGGDTGELFF. The rearrangement links TRBV13 to TRBJ2-2; D possibly uses TRBD1 or TRBD2 (5 bases each). V gave up 5 bases and J gave up 3 bases, with 16 bases separating them. CDR3 length equals 16 residues. Per germline, CDR1 PRHDT and CDR2 FYEKMQ (reference sequence).

This clone turned up a few times. This rearrangement joins TRBV9 to TRBJ2-1, with 8 bases identical to TRBD2. The V gene end was trimmed by 3 bases and the J gene end by 0 bases; junction bases not matched to a gene: 2. Germline CDR1 is SGDLS and CDR2 is YYNGEE. CDR3 length: 15 amino acids. For the CDR3, the DNA is TGTGCCAGCAGCGCCGGGACTAGCTCCTACAATGAGCAGTTCTTC. Residues: CASSAGTSSYNEQFF.

The CDR3 reads CASSFTSGGYEQYF. DNA of the CDR3: TGTGCCAGCAGCTTCACTAGCGGGGGCTACGAGCAGTACTTC. The V gene is TRBV5-6, the J gene TRBJ2-7, with 11 nucleotides matching TRBD2. The CDR3 sequence is 14 residues long. Per the germline V gene, CDR1 is SGHDT and CDR2 is YYEEEE. Trimming at V came to 2 bases and at J to 3 bases, leaving 1 base not matched to a gene.

J is TRBJ2-7 and V is TRBV27; no reliable D call. Germline lookup yields CDR1 MNHEY and CDR2 SMNVEV (reference sequence). CDR3 length: 13 amino acids. V shed 8 bases and J shed 0 bases, with 11 bases lying between them. The chain's CDR3 is CASALQYSYEQYF. CDR3 in DNA: TGTGCCAGCGCGTTACAGTACTCCTACGAGCAGTACTTC.